These 9 T cell receptor beta chains share one sample of origin, sequenced in a study of blood T cell repertoires in COVID-19. Using immunoSEQ multiplex PCR, the repertoire was profiled, and TCRdb retains in-frame clones only, with some absent. The sample yields 250,000 to 350,000 clones, 75% to 90% seen once. Sequencing input: peripheral blood. The receptors were sampled from a man aged 25 to 40 with acute or convalescent COVID-19.

V gene TRBV5-6 combines with J gene TRBJ2-1; 8 bases match TRBD2. There are 14 residues in the CDR3. Per germline, CDR1 SGHDT and CDR2 YYEEEE. Trimming cost V 4 bases and J 9 bases; bases outside gene matches: 9. The CDR3 DNA sequence: TGTGCCAGCAGCCGTTGGCGGGGGGCCGGTGAGCAGTTCTTC. It codes for CASSRWRGAGEQFF.

The rearrangement uses TRBV28 and TRBJ2-2, with 7 bases identical to TRBD2. Trimming took 6 bases from V and 6 from J; bases not matched to a gene: 10. In germline, CDR1 is MDHEN, CDR2 SYDVKM. The CDR3 consists of 15 residues. The CDR3 region has the DNA TGTGCCAGCAGGCCCCATGGGGGGGACGCCGGGGAGCTGTTTTTT. It yields the protein CASRPHGGDAGELFF.

The genes are TRBV18 and TRBJ2-5, with D unresolved. Between the trimmed V and J ends, which lost 2 bases and 0 bases, there was a span of 10 bases. Germline loops: CDR1 KGHSH, CDR2 LQKENI. CDR3 length: 15 residues. CDR3 amino acids: CASSPSSAYQETQYF. The CDR3 region has the DNA TGTGCCAGCTCACCATCGTCAGCGTACCAAGAGACCCAGTACTTC.

The V call is TRBV2, the J call TRBJ2-5, with unresolved D. Trimming stripped 4 bases from V and 2 bases from J, with 8 bases between. CDR1 and CDR2 (germline): SNHLY, FYNNEI. CDR3 length: 13 residues. CDR3 nucleotide sequence: TGTGCCAGCAGTGGTCGCAGGCAAGAGACCCAGTACTTC. This encodes CASSGRRQETQYF.

J is TRBJ2-4 and V is TRBV5-1; 7 bases match TRBD1. V was pared by 4 bases and J by 0 bases, with 7 bases of the junction left unmatched. This CDR3 spans 16 amino acids. CDR1 is SGHRS, CDR2 YFSETQ, per germline. CDR3 region: CASSDGTVIAKNIQYF. The CDR3 DNA sequence: TGCGCCAGCAGCGACGGGACAGTAATAGCCAAAAACATTCAGTACTTC.

For this clone: One junction end does not reproduce the germline sequence, and a read error may be involved. The rearrangement uses TRBV5-4 and TRBJ2-2; the D gene is possibly TRBD2 (5 bases). The germline gives CDR1 SGHNT, CDR2 YYREEE (reference sequence). This CDR3 is 14 amino acids long. The CDR3 spells CASSLLGNPGELFF. The CDR3 coding sequence is TGTGCCAGCAGCTTGCTCGGGAACCCCGGGGAGCTGTTTTTT.

V and J are TRBV7-2 and TRBJ2-7, with a tentative D call TRBD1 (6 bases). The CDR3 length is 16 residues. The germline V gene encodes CDR1 SGHTA and CDR2 FQGNSA. The V end was cut by 2 bases, the J end by 0 bases, with 14 bases between. The CDR3 here is CASSLSVVGASYEQYF. CDR3 nucleotide sequence: TGTGCCAGCAGCTTATCCGTCGTGGGGGCCTCCTACGAGCAGTACTTC.

V gene TRBV21-1 combines with J gene TRBJ2-2; TRBD2, the table's D call, was not compared with the DNA. TRBV21-1 is tagged as a pseudogene. The CDR3 has 18 amino acids. The chain's CDR3 is CASSKGFSAGVPTGELFF. The DNA for the CDR3 is TGTGCCAGCAGCAAAGGATTTTCAGCGGGAGTTCCAACCGGGGAGCTGTTTTTT.

V usage is TRBV6-1 and J usage is TRBJ2-7; 8 bases match TRBD1. From germline, CDR1 is MNHNS and CDR2 SASEGT. Trimming removed 1 base from V and 3 bases from J; junction bases left unmatched: 5. The CDR3 is 15 amino acids. CDR3 loop: CASSEGTGPFYEQYF. CDR3 nucleotides: TGTGCCAGCAGTGAAGGGACAGGGCCGTTCTACGAGCAGTACTTC.